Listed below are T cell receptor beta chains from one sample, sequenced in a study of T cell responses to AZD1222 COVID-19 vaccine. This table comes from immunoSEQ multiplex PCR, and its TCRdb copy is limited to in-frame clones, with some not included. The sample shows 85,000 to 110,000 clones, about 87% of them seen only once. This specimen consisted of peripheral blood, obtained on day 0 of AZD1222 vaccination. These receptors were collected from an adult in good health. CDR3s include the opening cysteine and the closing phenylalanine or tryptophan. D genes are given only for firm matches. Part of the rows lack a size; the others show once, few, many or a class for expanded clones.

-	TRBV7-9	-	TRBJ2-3	CASSLEAVLTDTQYF	TGTGCCAGCAGCTTAGAGGCGGTTCTCACAGATACGCAGTATTTT
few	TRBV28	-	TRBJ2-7	CATYSPGSYEQYF	TGTGCCACCTACTCACCAGGAAGCTACGAGCAGTACTTC
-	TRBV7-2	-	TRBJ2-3	CASSSREPDTQYF	TGTGCCAGCAGCAGCAGGGAACCTGATACGCAGTATTTT
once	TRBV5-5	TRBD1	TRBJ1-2	CASSFSGTGTSGYTF	TGTGCCAGCAGCTTCTCCGGGACAGGCACCTCAGGCTACACCTTC
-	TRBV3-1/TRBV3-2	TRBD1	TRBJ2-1	CASRDLTGTVLNNEQFF	TGTGCCAGCAGGGACTTAACGGGGACAGTCCTGAACAATGAGCAGTTCTTC
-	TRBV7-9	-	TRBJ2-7	CASSLVLGALNEQYF	TGTGCCAGCAGCTTAGTGTTGGGGGCCCTCAACGAGCAGTACTTC
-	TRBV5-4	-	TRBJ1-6	CASSSWGALLSSYNSPLHF	TGTGCCAGCAGCTCTTGGGGGGCCTTGCTGAGCTCCTATAATTCACCCCTCCACTTT
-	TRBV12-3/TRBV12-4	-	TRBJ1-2	CASGAGANYGYTF	TGTGCCAGCGGTGCAGGAGCTAACTATGGCTACACCTTC
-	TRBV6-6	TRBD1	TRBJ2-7	CASRGPGQSYEQYF	TGTGCCAGCAGGGGACCGGGACAGTCCTACGAGCAGTACTTC
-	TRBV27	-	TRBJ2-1	CASLQNNEQFF	TGTGCCAGCCTACAAAACAATGAGCAGTTCTTC
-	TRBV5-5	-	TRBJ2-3	CASSYGGMWDTQYF	TGTGCCAGCAGCTATGGGGGAATGTGGGATACGCAGTATTTT
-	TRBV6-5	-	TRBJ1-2	CASSYRLQGNYGYTF	TGTGCCAGCAGTTACCGATTACAGGGAAACTATGGCTACACCTTC
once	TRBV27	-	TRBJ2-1	CASSLTDVHEQFF	TGTGCCAGCAGTTTAACGGATGTCCATGAGCAGTTCTTC
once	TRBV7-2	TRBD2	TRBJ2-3	CASSSQTLSGRSTDTQYF	TGTGCCAGCAGCTCGCAAACCCTTAGCGGGAGGAGCACAGATACGCAGTATTTT
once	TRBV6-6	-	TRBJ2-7	CASNYGSPFYEQYF	TGTGCCAGCAACTACGGAAGTCCGTTCTACGAGCAGTACTTC
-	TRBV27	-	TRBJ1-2	CASSLKGAQAYGYTF	TGTGCCAGCAGTTTAAAAGGGGCGCAAGCCTATGGCTACACCTTC
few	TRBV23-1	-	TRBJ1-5	CASSQSTRLSNQPQHF	TGCGCCAGCAGTCAATCGACCAGGCTTAGCAATCAGCCCCAGCATTTT
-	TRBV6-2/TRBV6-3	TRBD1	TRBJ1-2	CASSYPGQGAYGYTF	TGTGCCAGCAGTTACCCCGGACAGGGGGCCTATGGCTACACCTTC
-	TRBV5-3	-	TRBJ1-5	CARSRAGGKGSNQPQHF	TGTGCCAGAAGCCGTGCCGGGGGGAAGGGGAGCAATCAGCCCCAGCATTTT
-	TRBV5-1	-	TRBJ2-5	CASSPSGPEETQYF	TGCGCCAGCAGCCCATCGGGGCCGGAAGAGACCCAGTACTTC
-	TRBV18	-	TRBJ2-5	CASSPDRETQYF	TGTGCCAGCTCACCAGACAGAGAGACCCAGTACTTC
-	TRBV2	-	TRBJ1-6	CAGLYREPPLHF	TGTGCCGGCCTTTATAGAGAACCACCCCTCCACTTT
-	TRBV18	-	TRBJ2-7	CASSREGAGYEQYF	TGTGCCAGCTCCCGGGAGGGGGCAGGCTACGAGCAGTACTTC
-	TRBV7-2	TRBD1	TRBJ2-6	CASRSTGAGANVLTF	TGTGCCAGCAGGTCCACAGGGGCTGGGGCCAACGTCCTGACTTTC
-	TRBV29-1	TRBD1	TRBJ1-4	CSVVQSTGRGEKLFF	TGCAGCGTTGTCCAGTCGACAGGGCGAGGTGAAAAACTGTTTTTT
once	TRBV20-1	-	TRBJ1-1	CKTRLNTEAFF	TGCAAGACCCGTTTGAACACTGAAGCTTTCTTT
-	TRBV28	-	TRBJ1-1	CASRDGGKNTEAFF	TGTGCCAGCAGAGACGGGGGGAAGAACACTGAAGCTTTCTTT